This is a list of T cell receptor beta chains from one sample in a study of T cells in tumors after PD-1 blockade. Using immunoSEQ multiplex PCR, the repertoire was profiled, and TCRdb retains in-frame clones only, with some absent. The table shows about 13,000 clones, with around 68% occurring only once. The sequenced sample was tumor tissue, obtained before anti-PD-1 treatment. The source of these receptors is a human donor with cutaneous squamous cell carcinoma. Each CDR3 is given with its conserved first and last residue. The order of the fields is CDR3 protein, CDR3 DNA, D gene, clone size, J gene, V gene. A D gene is named only where the DNA matches it firmly. For some rows the clone size is stated as once, few or many, or as a class when expanded; others skip it.

CDR3: CASSRQNTDTQYF; DNA: TGCGCCAGCAGCAGACAGAACACAGATACGCAGTATTTT; D: NA; size: NA; J: TRBJ2-3; V: TRBV5-1
CDR3: CASSVGGAQGGSPLHF; DNA: TGTGCCAGCAGCGTAGGTGGGGCGCAGGGAGGCTCACCCCTCCACTTT; D: NA; size: NA; J: TRBJ1-6; V: TRBV9
CDR3: CASSWPTGGSSYGYTF; DNA: TGTGCCAGCAGTTGGCCGACAGGGGGCTCGAGCTATGGCTACACCTTC; D: TRBD1; size: NA; J: TRBJ1-2; V: TRBV6-2/TRBV6-3
CDR3: CASSSGLAGWTQYF; DNA: TGTGCCAGCAGTTCGGGACTAGCGGGATGGACGCAGTATTTT; D: TRBD2; size: NA; J: TRBJ2-3; V: TRBV11-1
CDR3: CASSPRGRDTIYF; DNA: TGTGCCAGCAGCCCAAGGGGTAGGGACACCATATATTTT; D: NA; size: once; J: TRBJ1-3; V: TRBV4-2
CDR3: CASSFGLAGFYNEQFF; DNA: TGTGCCAGCAGCTTTGGACTAGCGGGATTTTACAATGAGCAGTTCTTC; D: TRBD2; size: NA; J: TRBJ2-1; V: TRBV5-6
CDR3: CASSKPLQGTRMETQYF; DNA: TGTGCCAGCAGCAAACCGCTACAGGGGACCAGGATGGAGACCCAGTACTTC; D: NA; size: NA; J: TRBJ2-5; V: TRBV21-1
CDR3: CASSAASGTGTDTQYF; DNA: TGTGCCAGCAGCGCGGCGTCCGGGACTGGCACAGATACGCAGTATTTT; D: NA; size: NA; J: TRBJ2-3; V: TRBV7-2
CDR3: CAIQPRTGVSGYTF; DNA: TGTGCCATCCAGCCCCGGACAGGGGTAAGTGGCTACACCTTC; D: TRBD1; size: NA; J: TRBJ1-2; V: TRBV28
CDR3: CSVVTSGLYNEQFF; DNA: TGCAGCGTTGTTACTAGCGGGTTATACAATGAGCAGTTCTTC; D: TRBD2; size: NA; J: TRBJ2-1; V: TRBV29-1
CDR3: CASSSTAQAQGYTF; DNA: TGTGCCAGCAGTTCGACAGCTCAGGCGCAGGGCTACACCTTC; D: NA; size: NA; J: TRBJ1-2; V: TRBV6-6
CDR3: CSVREYGYTF; DNA: TGCAGCGTTCGGGAATATGGCTACACCTTC; D: NA; size: few; J: TRBJ1-2; V: TRBV29-1
CDR3: CASSPQTDYNEQFF; DNA: TGTGCCAGCAGCCCTCAGACAGACTACAATGAGCAGTTCTTC; D: NA; size: NA; J: TRBJ2-1; V: TRBV11-1
CDR3: CASSFEGRAYEQYF; DNA: TGCGCCAGCAGCTTTGAGGGGCGGGCCTACGAGCAGTACTTC; D: NA; size: once; J: TRBJ2-7; V: TRBV5-1
CDR3: CAISERERSAFF; DNA: TGTGCCATCAGTGAACGAGAGAGGAGTGCTTTCTTT; D: NA; size: few; J: TRBJ1-1; V: TRBV10-3
CDR3: CASRRTATTDTQYF; DNA: TGTGCCAGCAGACGGACAGCTACCACAGATACGCAGTATTTT; D: NA; size: NA; J: TRBJ2-3; V: TRBV11-1
CDR3: CSEERGETQYF; DNA: TGCAGTGAAGAAAGGGGAGAGACCCAGTACTTC; D: NA; size: NA; J: TRBJ2-5; V: TRBV20-1
CDR3: CASRLERGGYEQYF; DNA: TGTGCCAGCAGACTCGAGCGGGGGGGCTACGAGCAGTACTTC; D: TRBD2; size: few; J: TRBJ2-7; V: TRBV3-1/TRBV3-2
CDR3: CASSQQTLQGTNYGYTF; DNA: TGTGCCAGCAGCCAACAAACGCTACAGGGGACTAACTATGGCTACACCTTC; D: TRBD1; size: once; J: TRBJ1-2; V: TRBV4-2
CDR3: CASSLGHSGSRGHGEQFF; DNA: TGCGCCAGCAGCTTGGGGCATTCTGGTAGTAGGGGGCATGGTGAGCAGTTCTTC; D: TRBD1; size: NA; J: TRBJ2-1; V: TRBV5-1
CDR3: CASSTSSGTEYGYTF; DNA: TGTGCCAGCAGTACCTCTTCCGGGACGGAATATGGCTACACCTTC; D: NA; size: NA; J: TRBJ1-2; V: TRBV27
CDR3: CASSWDPLSSQPQHF; DNA: TGTGCCAGCAGCTGGGACCCCCTTTCTAGTCAGCCCCAGCATTTT; D: NA; size: NA; J: TRBJ1-5; V: TRBV5-5
CDR3: CASSSTGTNNQPQHF; DNA: TGCGCCAGCAGTTCAACCGGGACAAACAATCAGCCCCAGCATTTT; D: NA; size: NA; J: TRBJ1-5; V: TRBV5-1
CDR3: CASKQGANYGYTF; DNA: TGTGCCAGCAAGCAGGGGGCTAACTATGGCTACACCTTC; D: TRBD1; size: NA; J: TRBJ1-2; V: TRBV28
CDR3: CASSRAEVVEQFF; DNA: TGTGCCAGCAGCAGAGCGGAGGTTGTTGAGCAGTTCTTC; D: NA; size: NA; J: TRBJ2-1; V: TRBV21-1
CDR3: CASSSRASLTSYGYTF; DNA: TGTGCCAGCAGCTCTAGGGCCTCACTTACCAGCTATGGCTACACCTTC; D: NA; size: NA; J: TRBJ1-2; V: TRBV7-9
CDR3: CAWGTGHNYGYTF; DNA: TGTGCCTGGGGAACGGGACACAACTATGGCTACACCTTC; D: NA; size: NA; J: TRBJ1-2; V: TRBV30
CDR3: CASSIVPGANVLTF; DNA: TGTGCCAGTAGTATAGTACCTGGGGCCAACGTCCTGACTTTC; D: NA; size: NA; J: TRBJ2-6; V: TRBV19
CDR3: CASSNGAHEQYF; DNA: TGTGCCAGCAGCAACGGGGCGCACGAGCAGTACTTC; D: NA; size: NA; J: TRBJ2-7; V: TRBV7-2
CDR3: CASSERASNEQFF; DNA: TGTGCCAGCAGTGAGAGGGCTAGTAATGAGCAGTTCTTC; D: NA; size: NA; J: TRBJ2-1; V: TRBV9
CDR3: CASSMPGVGYNEQFF; DNA: TGTGCCAGCAGCATGCCAGGGGTGGGATACAATGAGCAGTTCTTC; D: NA; size: few; J: TRBJ2-1; V: TRBV7-9
CDR3: CASSTYRGPEAFF; DNA: TGTGCCAGCAGCACCTACAGGGGGCCTGAAGCTTTCTTT; D: TRBD1; size: NA; J: TRBJ1-1; V: TRBV5-6
CDR3: CASSPMTSVPLVGTQYF; DNA: TGTGCCAGCAGCCCGATGACTAGCGTACCTCTAGTTGGGACCCAGTACTTC; D: TRBD2; size: NA; J: TRBJ2-5; V: TRBV7-2
CDR3: CASTLGDQPQHF; DNA: TGTGCCAGCACCCTGGGGGATCAGCCCCAGCATTTT; D: NA; size: NA; J: TRBJ1-5; V: TRBV7-9
CDR3: CASRGGYGYTF; DNA: TGTGCCAGCAGGGGAGGGTATGGCTACACCTTC; D: NA; size: few; J: TRBJ1-2; V: TRBV13
CDR3: CASSFSGTNYGYTF; DNA: TGCGCCAGCAGCTTTTCGGGAACTAACTATGGCTACACCTTC; D: NA; size: NA; J: TRBJ1-2; V: TRBV5-1
CDR3: CASSPSGVYTDTQYF; DNA: TGTGCCAGTAGTCCGAGCGGGGTCTACACAGATACGCAGTATTTT; D: TRBD2; size: NA; J: TRBJ2-3; V: TRBV19
CDR3: CAWDLVRGTGELFF; DNA: TGTGCCTGGGACCTAGTAAGGGGCACCGGGGAGCTGTTTTTT; D: NA; size: few; J: TRBJ2-2; V: TRBV30
CDR3: CASSLYSQGQPQHF; DNA: TGTGCCAGCAGTTTATACTCGCAGGGACAGCCCCAGCATTTT; D: NA; size: few; J: TRBJ1-5; V: TRBV28
CDR3: CASSPSRGSGTDTQYF; DNA: TGCGCCAGCAGCCCCAGCAGGGGTTCGGGCACAGATACGCAGTATTTT; D: NA; size: NA; J: TRBJ2-3; V: TRBV5-1
CDR3: CASSPFAGAWGETQYF; DNA: TGTGCCAGCTCACCATTCGCGGGGGCCTGGGGAGAGACCCAGTACTTC; D: NA; size: NA; J: TRBJ2-5; V: TRBV18
CDR3: CSVQTGALTDTQYF; DNA: TGCAGCGTCCAGACGGGGGCCCTCACAGATACGCAGTATTTT; D: NA; size: NA; J: TRBJ2-3; V: TRBV29-1
CDR3: CASSQGLGDEKLFF; DNA: TGTGCCAGCAGTCAGGGTCTCGGGGATGAAAAACTGTTTTTT; D: NA; size: NA; J: TRBJ1-4; V: TRBV6-5
CDR3: CASSVRTGEEKLFF; DNA: TGTGCCAGCAGCGTACGGACAGGGGAGGAAAAACTGTTTTTT; D: TRBD1; size: NA; J: TRBJ1-4; V: TRBV9
CDR3: CASSPRGSYNEQFF; DNA: TGTGCCAGTAGTCCCAGGGGCTCCTACAATGAGCAGTTCTTC; D: NA; size: once; J: TRBJ2-1; V: TRBV19
CDR3: CASTGRQNTEAFF; DNA: TGTGCCAGCACCGGAAGGCAGAACACTGAAGCTTTCTTT; D: NA; size: few; J: TRBJ1-1; V: TRBV7-8
CDR3: CASSYAGTYNSPLHF; DNA: TGTGCCAGCAGTTACGCAGGGACCTATAATTCACCCCTCCACTTT; D: NA; size: NA; J: TRBJ1-6; V: TRBV6-5
CDR3: CASTLGQGYGELFF; DNA: TGTGCCAGCACCCTAGGACAGGGTTACGGGGAGCTGTTTTTT; D: TRBD1; size: few; J: TRBJ2-2; V: TRBV11-3
CDR3: CASSQGASGYTF; DNA: TGTGCCAGCAGCCAGGGGGCATCTGGCTACACCTTC; D: NA; size: NA; J: TRBJ1-2; V: TRBV3-1/TRBV3-2
CDR3: CASSPVSAEAFF; DNA: TGTGCCAGCAGCCCGGTCTCGGCTGAAGCTTTCTTT; D: NA; size: NA; J: TRBJ1-1; V: TRBV5-5